Described below is a single TCR beta chain sequence and its context. The data stem from a study of T cell responses to AZD1222 COVID-19 vaccine. Trimming removed 6 bases from V and 3 bases from J; junction bases left unmatched: 3. In germline, CDR1 is LNHDA, CDR2 SQIVND (reference sequence). The CDR3 length is 14 residues. Profiling relied on immunoSEQ multiplex PCR, and the TCRdb table lists in-frame clones only, not all of them. The table records roughly 80,000 clones, 85% to 90% of them present only once. The material sequenced was peripheral blood, taken on day 0 of MenACWY control vaccination. The gene calls are TRBV19 and TRBJ2-5; 11 positions agree with TRBD1. The sequence was obtained from an adult in good health. In DNA form, the CDR3 reads TGTGCCAGTAGCTTGGGACAGGGGGAAGAGACCCAGTACTTC. It is translated as CASSLGQGEETQYF.